A selection of T cell receptor beta chains follows, all from one sample in a study of CD8 T cells in ankylosing spondylitis. TCRdb recomputed calls from the 5' RACE reads with MiXCR, one row per CDR3 protein. The data hold under 85,000 distinct CDR3 sequences, with approximately 5% observed a single time. The sequenced sample consisted of blood, either unsorted or a sorted T cell fraction (not recorded which). The receptors derive from a male donor with ankylosing spondylitis or in good health (not recorded which). Both conserved end residues are part of each CDR3. The order of the fields is D gene, J gene, clone size, V gene, CDR3 protein, CDR3 DNA. The D gene is left open where the match is weak. Clone sizes are given selectively: once, few, many, or a class where the clone is expanded.

>-|TRBJ2-1|many|TRBV28
CASRSGLPNNEQFF
TGTGCCAGCAGATCCGGACTACCGAACAATGAGCAGTTCTTC
>-|TRBJ2-6|many|TRBV20-1
CSAHRHSGANVLTF
TGCAGTGCTCACCGCCACTCTGGGGCCAACGTCCTGACTTTC
>-|TRBJ1-5|many|TRBV20-1
CSARDSRPPLENQPQHF
TGCAGTGCTAGAGATAGTAGGCCTCCCTTGGAAAATCAGCCCCAGCATTTT
>TRBD2|TRBJ2-1|-|TRBV11-3
CASSFTTSGVGNEQFF
TGTGCCAGCAGCTTTACTACTAGCGGGGTTGGCAATGAGCAGTTCTTC
>-|TRBJ2-2|many|TRBV18
CASSPRQGNTGELFF
TGTGCCAGCTCACCAAGGCAGGGGAACACCGGGGAGCTGTTTTTT
>-|TRBJ2-1|many|TRBV3-1
CASSATYNEQFF
TGTGCCAGCAGCGCGACCTACAATGAGCAGTTCTTC
>-|TRBJ2-2|many|TRBV2
CASSTGMAGELFF
TGTGCCAGCAGTACAGGGATGGCCGGGGAGCTGTTTTTT
>-|TRBJ2-1|many|TRBV28
CASSLRSFNNEQFF
TGTGCCAGCAGTCTACGCTCCTTTAACAATGAGCAGTTCTTC
>-|TRBJ1-3|many|TRBV15
CATSREGGNTIYF
TGTGCCACCAGCAGAGAGGGGGGAAACACCATATATTTT
>TRBD2|TRBJ2-3|-|TRBV5-6
CASSPSGLAGSGDTQYF
TGTGCCAGCAGCCCTTCGGGACTAGCGGGGTCAGGAGATACGCAGTATTTT
>-|TRBJ1-2|many|TRBV20-1
CSARDLGDYGYTF
TGCAGTGCTAGAGATCTAGGGGACTATGGCTACACCTTC
>TRBD1|TRBJ1-1|many|TRBV20-1
CSAQGGRGTEAFF
TGCAGTGCTCAGGGGGGGCGAGGTACTGAAGCTTTCTTT
>TRBD2|TRBJ2-7|many|TRBV27
CASSSLGGLAGGYEQYF
TGTGCCAGCAGTTCCCTGGGGGGACTAGCGGGGGGATACGAGCAGTACTTC
>-|TRBJ1-6|many|TRBV28
CASSLLGPFNSPLHF
TGTGCCAGCAGTTTACTGGGACCGTTCAATTCACCCCTCCACTTT
>-|TRBJ1-1|many|TRBV12-3/TRBV12-4
CASNLQLNTEAFF
TGTGCCAGCAACCTCCAATTGAACACTGAAGCTTTCTTT
>TRBD2|TRBJ2-3|many|TRBV9
CASSVASGGGADTQYF
TGTGCCAGCAGCGTAGCTTCTGGCGGGGGTGCAGATACGCAGTATTTT
>-|TRBJ2-2|many|TRBV10-2
CASSAPGELFF
TGCGCCAGCAGTGCGCCCGGGGAGCTGTTTTTT
>-|TRBJ2-3|many|TRBV9
CASSSSGDTQYF
TGTGCCAGCAGCAGCTCGGGGGATACGCAGTATTTT
>TRBD1|TRBJ1-1|many|TRBV10-3
CAISRTGDMNTEAFF
TGTGCCATCAGCCGGACAGGGGACATGAACACTGAAGCTTTCTTT
>TRBD1|TRBJ1-5|many|TRBV6-1
CASSAGTGGFGQPQHF
TGTGCCAGCAGTGCCGGGACAGGGGGCTTTGGGCAGCCCCAGCATTTT
>TRBD1|TRBJ1-6|many|TRBV6-4
CASSALGQPNSPLHF
TGTGCCAGCAGCGCGCTGGGACAGCCCAATTCACCCCTCCACTTT
>-|TRBJ1-6|many|TRBV11-2
CASSLAGLSSYNSPLHF
TGTGCCAGCAGCTTAGCAGGATTGAGCTCCTATAATTCACCCCTCCACTTT
>-|TRBJ2-3|many|TRBV2
CASSNWGTDTQYF
TGTGCCAGCAGTAATTGGGGAACAGATACGCAGTATTTT
>-|TRBJ1-1|many|TRBV12-3/TRBV12-4
CASSLHGAPDTEAFF
TGTGCCAGCAGTTTGCACGGAGCTCCGGACACTGAAGCTTTCTTT
>-|TRBJ2-7|many|TRBV11-2
CASATVGSQYF
TGTGCCAGCGCCACGGTGGGGTCGCAGTACTTC
>-|TRBJ1-3|many|TRBV28
CASVTQGRGDTIYF
TGTGCCAGCGTTACTCAAGGTCGCGGGGACACCATATATTTT
>TRBD2|TRBJ2-7|many|TRBV5-6
CASSLFGQGTTSGGRRREQYF
TGTGCCAGCAGCTTGTTCGGACAGGGTACAACTAGCGGGGGGAGAAGACGCGAGCAGTACTTC
>-|TRBJ2-3|many|TRBV2
CASSDRPITDTQYF
TGTGCCAGCAGTGACAGGCCGATCACAGATACGCAGTATTTT
>TRBD2|TRBJ2-7|many|TRBV11-2
CASTVGGLAGFYEQYF
TGTGCCAGCACTGTTGGGGGGCTAGCGGGGTTCTACGAGCAGTACTTC
>-|TRBJ2-5|-|TRBV28
CASRKHRDQETQYF
TGTGCCAGCAGAAAACACAGGGACCAGGAGACCCAGTACTTC
>-|TRBJ2-7|many|TRBV28
CASSSYGKQGTYEQYF
TGTGCCAGCAGTTCCTACGGGAAACAGGGTACCTACGAGCAGTACTTC
>-|TRBJ2-6|-|TRBV7-6
CASSLAVGANVLTF
TGTGCCAGCAGCTTAGCGGTCGGGGCCAACGTCCTGACTTTC
>-|TRBJ2-7|many|TRBV4-1
CASSQDGYEQYF
TGCGCCAGCAGCCAAGACGGGTACGAGCAGTACTTC
>-|TRBJ1-4|many|TRBV12-3/TRBV12-4
CASTPGAINEKLFF
TGTGCCAGCACCCCGGGGGCCATCAATGAAAAACTGTTTTTT
>TRBD1|TRBJ1-4|many|TRBV7-2
CASSLPPTGPTNEKLFF
TGTGCCAGCAGCTTACCCCCGACAGGGCCAACTAATGAAAAACTGTTTTTT
>-|TRBJ2-7|many|TRBV20-1
CSASGVNSYEQYF
TGCAGTGCTAGCGGGGTGAACTCCTACGAGCAGTACTTC
>TRBD1|TRBJ1-2|many|TRBV29-1
CSVGQGMDGYTF
TGCAGCGTGGGACAGGGAATGGATGGCTACACCTTC
>-|TRBJ1-2|many|TRBV2
CASSERAEYGYTF
TGTGCCAGCAGTGAAAGGGCAGAGTATGGCTACACCTTC
>-|TRBJ2-2|medium-sized|TRBV11-2
CASSLGPGAPGELFF
TGTGCCAGCAGCTTAGGCCCAGGGGCTCCCGGGGAGCTGTTTTTT
>TRBD1|TRBJ1-2|many|TRBV12-3/TRBV12-4
CASSPRTGSYGYTF
TGTGCCAGCAGTCCCAGGACAGGAAGCTATGGCTACACCTTC
>-|TRBJ2-1|many|TRBV20-1
CSAETGTSYYNEQFF
TGCAGTGCTGAGACCGGGACATCCTACTACAATGAGCAGTTCTTC
>TRBD1|TRBJ2-2|-|TRBV18
CASSPLVRQGNTGELFF
TGTGCCAGCTCACCACTTGTCCGACAGGGGAACACCGGGGAGCTGTTTTTT
>-|TRBJ1-6|many|TRBV27
CASTTRTALAYNSPLHF
TGTGCCAGCACAACTCGGACAGCCTTGGCCTATAATTCACCCCTCCACTTT
>-|TRBJ2-7|many|TRBV5-1
CASSPLTNPNEQYF
TGCGCCAGCAGCCCTCTCACCAACCCTAACGAGCAGTACTTC
>-|TRBJ2-7|many|TRBV10-1
CASSEGEAYEQYF
TGCGCCAGCAGTGAAGGAGAGGCCTACGAGCAGTACTTC
>TRBD1|TRBJ1-4|many|TRBV15
CATSRSSGTGQEKLFF
TGTGCCACCAGCAGATCTTCCGGGACAGGGCAGGAAAAACTGTTTTTT